Listed here is a single TCR beta chain. The antigen is not known. The data derive from a study of CXCR3-negative and CXCR3-positive naive CD8 T cells. At the level of the study: Total TRB output reached around 150 million reads, about 1.5 +/- 0.3 million per library.

Study-wide points: Relative to memory CD8+ cells, whose diversity was much lower, both naive subsets had comparably high diversity. For naive cells, CXCR3-negative and CXCR3-positive subsets had similar TRBV-TRBJ usage; for memory cells, usage differed.

In preparing the TRB cDNA libraries, 5' RACE with UMI labels was used. Following a re-call of the 5' RACE reads, TCRdb has one entry per CDR3 protein and lacks DNA. Recorded for this sample: some 61,000 distinct CDR3 sequences. Germline V gene data show CDR1 as MDHEN and CDR2 as SYDVKM. CDR3 length: 14 residues. The sample comprised naive CXCR3- CD8+ T cells from blood. Noted subset: CD45RO-CCR7+CD27+CD95- naive CD8+ T cells lacking CXCR3 (TNR3-). This chain uses TRBV28 with TRBJ2-7; TCRdb's D call of TRBD1 is untestable without DNA. This clonotype was sampled from a human donor in good health. Some clones in this sample may be carry-over from other donors' samples. This CDR3 is CASSRGQGSYEQYF.